This T cell receptor (beta chain) was sequenced in a study of CD8+ T cells in alopecia areata. Whole-study findings and limits: TCRs were shared less clearly across patients than in mice, possibly for HLA-related reasons. Clonality was higher in lesional than normal scalp, especially in alopecia totalis/universalis.

V lost 1 base to trimming and J lost 2 bases; unmatched junction nucleotides: 3. This CDR3 spans 16 amino acids. Germline lookup yields CDR1 SNHLY and CDR2 FYNNEI. Sequencing used cDNA as its template, made by extracting RNA and reverse transcribing it. The method was immunoSEQ multiplex PCR; TCRdb's version includes in-frame clones alone and lacks a portion of them. This sample yields 200,000 to 250,000 clones, of which about 56% are seen a single time; around 5% belongs to the top ten. To note about this clone: Its matching antigen is unknown.

The TCR sequence derives from a human donor in good health. The rearrangement uses TRBV2 and TRBJ1-5; TRBD1 matches 9 bases. The sequencing input was CD8+ T cells sorted from blood. The CDR3 DNA reads TGTGCCAGCAGTGAAGGACAGGGGGTAGGCAATCAGCCCCAGCATTTT. The encoded protein is CASSEGQGVGNQPQHF.